This T cell receptor beta chain was found in a study of tumor and adjacent non-tumor tissue in lung cancer. Study context: Patients comprised about a dozen adenocarcinoma, a couple of squamous cell carcinoma and 1 small cell lung cancer. On average, productive TCRbeta reads reached roughly 3.9 million per sample.

This CDR3 contains 14 residues. The V gene's germline CDR1 is MGHRA and CDR2 YSYEKL. This sample's RNA came from whole unsorted tissue. This non-tumor lung sample came from over 3 cm beyond the tumor edge. As concerns this clonotype: What it binds is unknown. The junction differs from germline at one of its ends, possibly a read error.

Study outcomes and limitations: Significantly higher TCR diversity was found in tumor than normal lung.

A modified ARM-PCR protocol with three rounds of nested PCR amplified TCRbeta. TCRdb fed the multiplex PCR reads into MiXCR, producing one record per CDR3 protein. Here the sample spans about 86,000 distinct CDR3 sequences, 76% being singletons. Sequenced sample: distant non-tumor lung tissue. This chain joins TRBV4-1 and TRBJ2-2; 9 bases map to TRBD1. The TCR was taken from a woman aged 45-59 years with non-small cell lung cancer. The DNA for the CDR3 is TGCGCCAGCAGACAGGACAGGGGTCACGGGGAGCTGTTGTTT. Translated, it gives CASRQDRGHGELLF.